One sample yielded the 14 T cell receptor beta chains listed below, sequenced in a study of T cell repertoires in cytomegalovirus infection. Their recognized antigens are unknown. TCRdb analysed the reads with MiXCR anew, one entry per CDR3 protein. The sample lists 570,000 or so distinct CDR3 sequences, under 45% occurring once. The sample was cultured PBMCs, taken from culture after CMV antigen stimulation. These receptors were taken from a human donor in good health (CMV status not recorded). Some clones in this sample may be carry-over from other donors' samples.

On this clonotype itself: Mismatch with germline at one junction end may stem from a read error. CDR3 amino acids: CTSSLIPLSGSWGYTF. The CDR3 DNA is TGCACCAGCAGCTTGATTCCGCTTTCAGGGAGCTGGGGCTACACCTTC. The chain joins TRBV5-1 to TRBJ1-2; weak D call: TRBD1 (5 bases). The CDR3 runs 16 residues. Germline V gives CDR1 SGHRS, CDR2 YFSETQ.

Only a few counts were recorded for this clonotype. This chain uses TRBV7-6 with TRBJ2-1; TRBD2 matches 12 bases. CDR1 and CDR2 (germline): SGHVS, FNYEAQ. Unmatched junction bases numbered 6, after V lost 5 bases and J lost 7 bases. This CDR3 spans 15 amino acids. The CDR3 bases are TGTGCCAGCAGCATCCTAGCGGGAGGGCCGAATGAGCAGTTCTTC. It specifies CASSILAGGPNEQFF.

This clonotype was picked up a small number of times. This chain uses TRBV19 with TRBJ1-3; D might be TRBD1 (5 bases). This CDR3 comprises 16 residues. Trimming took off 6 bases at V and 0 bases at J, with 15 bases between the two ends. Per the germline V gene, CDR1 is LNHDA and CDR2 is SQIVND (reference sequence). The CDR3 sequence: CASRAAGKSSGNTIYF. In DNA, the CDR3 is TGTGCCAGTAGAGCAGCAGGGAAGAGCTCTGGAAACACCATATATTTT. The variable domain in full, completed from reference TRBV19 and TRBJ1-3, reads DGGITQSPKYLFRKEGQNVTLSCEQNLNHDAMYWYRQDPGQGLRLIYYSQIVNDFQKGDIAEGYSVSREKKESFPLTVTSAQKNPTAFYLCASRAAGKSSGNTIYFGEGSWLTVV.

This chain links TRBV7-6 with TRBJ2-3, with 12 bases that match TRBD2. The CDR3 runs to 18 residues. Germline CDR1 SGHVS, CDR2 FNYEAQ. J was trimmed by 0 bases and V by 5 bases; bases with no gene match: 9. The CDR3 DNA is TGTGCCAGCAGCCGGGGACTAGCGGGCGCATCTAGCACAGATACGCAGTATTTT. This translates into CASSRGLAGASSTDTQYF.

The chain has TRBV6-2 or TRBV6-3 and TRBJ2-7; the match to TRBD1 covers 7 bases. V was clipped by 6 bases and J by 2 bases; unmatched bases: 16. The CDR3 is made up of 17 amino acids. Germline CDR1 reads MNHEY; CDR2 reads SVGEGT. CDR3 DNA sequence: TGTGCCAGCAGCCGACGCGCATTAGGGACAGTGGCCTACGAGCAGTACTTC. Residues: CASSRRALGTVAYEQYF.

This clonotype was picked up one time. The chain carries TRBV12-3 or TRBV12-4 and TRBJ2-1; 8 bases align to TRBD2. This CDR3 comprises 17 residues. V shed 2 bases and J 7 bases; nucleotides not matched to a gene: 13. CDR3 sequence reads: CASSLPLGGGPWNEQFF. CDR3 nucleotides: TGTGCCAGCAGTTTACCACTTGGCGGGGGGCCTTGGAATGAGCAGTTCTTC.

The chain links TRBV7-2 to TRBJ2-1; 8 bases are a match to TRBD1. V shed 2 bases, J shed 5 bases, and the junction held 11 bases outside the gene matches. Germline V gene sequence: CDR1 SGHTA, CDR2 FQGNSA. The length of the CDR3 is 17 residues. The CDR3 spells CASSLLIGQGIHNEQFF. The CDR3 DNA reads as TGTGCCAGCAGCTTACTCATCGGACAGGGAATCCACAATGAGCAGTTCTTC.

Here the CDR3 reads CASSEPGTGRRYGYTF. CDR3 coding DNA: TGTGCCAGCAGCGAACCCGGGACAGGCCGAAGATATGGCTACACCTTC. The chain combines TRBV7-2 with TRBJ1-2; 8 bases fit TRBD1. Germline trimming cut 5 bases from V and 5 bases from J; bases unmatched to any gene: 13. Germline loops: CDR1 SGHTA, CDR2 FQGNSA. The CDR3 has 16 amino acids.

V is TRBV2 and J is TRBJ2-3; no definite D call. The germline V gene encodes CDR1 SNHLY and CDR2 FYNNEI. V shed 5 bases and J shed 4 bases, with 16 bases lying between them. This CDR3 is built from 15 residues. The CDR3 DNA follows: TGTGCCAGCAGTCTCCGGCCCTATAGTCCAGATACGCAGTATTTT. It encodes CASSLRPYSPDTQYF. Full variable domain (remainder filled in from reference TRBV2 and TRBJ2-3): EPEVTQTPSHQVTQMGQEVILRCVPISNHLYFYWYRQILGQKVEFLVSFYNNEISEKSEIFDDQFSVERPDGSNFTLKIRSTKLEDSAMYFCASSLRPYSPDTQYFGPGTRLTVL.

This chain uses TRBV19 with TRBJ2-3; TRBD2 matches at 8 bases. The germline V gene has CDR1 LNHDA and CDR2 SQIVND (reference sequence). The CDR3 is made up of 14 amino acids. V shed 4 bases and J 5 bases; nucleotides not matched to a gene: 5. The CDR3 sequence: CASSTSGYGDTQYF. CDR3 DNA sequence: TGTGCCAGTAGTACTAGCGGGTACGGAGATACGCAGTATTTT.

This clonotype has just a few counts. This sequence joins TRBV7-8 and TRBJ2-5; the D gene could be TRBD1 or TRBD2 (6 bases each). Trimming shortened V by 2 bases and J by 5 bases, and 9 bases separated the two germline ends. CDR3 length equals 13 residues. The germline gives CDR1 SGHVS, CDR2 FQNEAQ. CDR3: CASSLLGGETQYF. The CDR3 bases are TGTGCCAGCAGCTTATTGGGGGGCGAGACCCAGTACTTC.

The chain has TRBV6-1 and TRBJ1-1; 8 bases fit TRBD1. The CDR3 is made up of 14 amino acids. CDR1 is MNHNS and CDR2 is SASEGT in the germline V gene. V lost 2 bases and J lost 5; bases outside the gene matches: 4. CDR3 sequence reads: CASSEQGAGTEAFF. In DNA form, the CDR3 reads TGTGCCAGCAGTGAACAGGGGGCGGGTACTGAAGCTTTCTTT.

The chain uses TRBV20-1 and TRBJ2-1; the match to TRBD2 covers 10 bases. Unmatched junction bases numbered 9, after V lost 0 bases and J lost 4 bases. This CDR3 contains 17 residues. In germline, CDR1 is DFQATT, CDR2 SNEGSKA (reference sequence). The CDR3 nucleotides read TGCAGTGCTAGAGATTTTAGACTAGCGGGCTTTTACAATGAGCAGTTCTTC. The encoded protein is CSARDFRLAGFYNEQFF.

This chain connects TRBV7-2 to TRBJ1-1; possibly TRBD1 for D (5 bases). V dropped 5 bases and J dropped 4 bases, with 14 bases sitting between them. The CDR3 is made up of 14 amino acids. CDR1 is SGHTA and CDR2 is FQGNSA in the germline V gene. CDR3 bases: TGTGCCAGCAGCGATACTTTTGGGGGCACTGAAGCTTTCTTT. It translates to CASSDTFGGTEAFF. The whole variable domain, filled in from reference TRBV7-2 and TRBJ1-1, reads GAGVSQSPSNKVTEKGKDVELRCDPISGHTALYWYRQSLGQGLEFLIYFQGNSAPDKSGLPSDRFSAERTGGSVSTLTIQRTQQEDSAVYLCASSDTFGGTEAFFGQGTRLTVV.